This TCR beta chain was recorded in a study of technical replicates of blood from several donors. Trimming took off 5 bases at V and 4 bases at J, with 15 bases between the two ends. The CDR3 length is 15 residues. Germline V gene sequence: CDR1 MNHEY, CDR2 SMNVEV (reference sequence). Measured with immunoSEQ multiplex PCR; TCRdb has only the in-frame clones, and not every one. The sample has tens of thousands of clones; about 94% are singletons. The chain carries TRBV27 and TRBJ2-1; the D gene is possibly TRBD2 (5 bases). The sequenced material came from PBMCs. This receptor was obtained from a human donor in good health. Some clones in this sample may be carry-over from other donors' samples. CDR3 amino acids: CASSTLARAYNEQFF. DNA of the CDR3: TGTGCCAGCAGTACCCTAGCACGGGCTTACAATGAGCAGTTCTTC.